Below are 26 T cell receptor beta chains sequenced from a single sample in a study of T cell repertoires in cytomegalovirus infection. TCRdb processed the reads anew with MiXCR; each CDR3 protein has one entry. The sample has some 270,000 distinct CDR3 sequences; 20% to 25% are singletons. These receptors lack a known antigen. The sequencing used cultured PBMCs, collected from culture after CMV antigen stimulation. These receptors all come from a human donor in good health (CMV status not recorded). Some clones in this sample may be carry-over from other donors' samples.

This chain connects TRBV19 to TRBJ1-6, with TRBD1 matching 11 bases. This CDR3 is 16 amino acids long. Germline values: CDR1 LNHDA, CDR2 SQIVND (reference sequence). Unmatched junction bases numbered 9, after V lost 7 bases and J lost 7 bases. In DNA, the CDR3 is TGTGCCAGTAAACACGAGGACAGGGGGCGGAATTCACCCCTCCACTTT. Amino acid sequence: CASKHEDRGRNSPLHF.

This chain links TRBV7-2 with TRBJ1-1; D call uncertain. The CDR3 is 14 residues long. Germline CDR1 and CDR2: SGHTA and FQGNSA. V was shortened by 2 bases and J by 2 bases, with 9 bases between the two germline ends. CDR3 bases: TGTGCCAGCAGCTTATCGTCAGGAAACACTGAAGCTTTCTTT. Translating gives CASSLSSGNTEAFF. The variable domain in full, completed from reference TRBV7-2 and TRBJ1-1, reads GAGVSQSPSNKVTEKGKDVELRCDPISGHTALYWYRQSLGQGLEFLIYFQGNSAPDKSGLPSDRFSAERTGGSVSTLTIQRTQQEDSAVYLCASSLSSGNTEAFFGQGTRLTVV.

The V call is TRBV25-1, the J call TRBJ2-5; weak D call: TRBD2 (6 bases). There are 17 residues in the CDR3. CDR1 and CDR2 (germline): MGHDK, SYGVNS. V gave up 3 bases and J gave up 1 base, with 18 bases separating them. CDR3 in DNA: TGTGCCAGCAGTGACTCCCCGGTACTAGCAGTCCAAGAGACCCAGTACTTC. Translation: CASSDSPVLAVQETQYF.

The sample holds many counts of this clonotype. This chain links TRBV7-9 with TRBJ2-2; D is undetermined. V was trimmed by 1 base and J by 3 bases, leaving 3 bases between them. Germline V lookup: CDR1 SEHNR, CDR2 FQNEAQ (reference sequence). This CDR3 is 13 amino acids long. CDR3 in amino acids: CASSLVDTGELFF. The CDR3 DNA reads TGTGCCAGCAGCTTAGTGGACACCGGGGAGCTGTTTTTT.

The chain has TRBV19 and TRBJ2-6; no firm D call. Germline CDR1 reads LNHDA; CDR2 reads SQIVND (reference sequence). The length of the CDR3 is 15 residues. Trimming removed 11 bases from V and 0 bases from J, with 14 bases in between. This CDR3 is CAGGNGHSGANVLTF. The CDR3 DNA follows: TGTGCCGGTGGGAACGGGCACTCTGGGGCCAACGTCCTGACTTTC.

This clonotype was observed many times. The rearrangement links TRBV7-2 to TRBJ1-3; the D gene is possibly TRBD1 (5 bases). CDR3 size: 16 residues. V lost 1 base to trimming and J lost 0 bases, with 10 bases between them. Germline values: CDR1 SGHTA, CDR2 FQGNSA. In DNA, the CDR3 is TGTGCCAGCAGCTTAGAGGCAGGGCGCTCTGGAAACACCATATATTTT. It codes for CASSLEAGRSGNTIYF.

This clonotype turned up a few times. The rearrangement uses TRBV7-8 and TRBJ1-5, with TRBD1 identical over 9 bases. The CDR3 runs to 17 residues. V lost 5 bases, J lost 0 bases, and 8 bases stayed unmatched. Germline-derived CDR1 and CDR2 are SGHVS and FQNEAQ. CDR3 DNA: TGTGCCAGCAGCCTCCGGACAGGGGCAGGTAGCAATCAGCCCCAGCATTTT. Residues: CASSLRTGAGSNQPQHF.

The chain links TRBV30 to TRBJ1-6; D unclear. With 0 bases removed from V and 2 bases from J, the gap between germline ends came to 11 bases. This CDR3 comprises 16 residues. CDR1 is GTSNPN, CDR2 SVGIG, per germline (reference sequence). For the CDR3, the DNA is TGTGCCTGGAGTGTCCCATGGAGCACCTATAATTCACCCCTCCACTTT. Its translation: CAWSVPWSTYNSPLHF. Looking up the rest from reference TRBV30 and TRBJ1-6 gives the full variable domain: SQTIHQWPATLVQPVGSPLSLECTVEGTSNPNLYWYRQAAGRGLQLLFYSVGIGQISSEVPQNLSASRPQDRQFILSSKKLLLSDSGFYLCAWSVPWSTYNSPLHFGNGTRLTVT.

The V and J genes are TRBV10-3 and TRBJ2-1; 7 positions match TRBD1. Germline V gene lookup returns CDR1 ENHRY and CDR2 SYGVKD. V dropped 6 bases and J dropped 0; count of bases not matched to a gene: 8. This CDR3 has 16 amino acids. The CDR3 loop is CAISGDRKSSYNEQFF. DNA of the CDR3: TGTGCCATCAGCGGGGACAGAAAGAGCTCCTACAATGAGCAGTTCTTC.

The table lists this clonotype with many counts. J is TRBJ1-2 and V is TRBV7-8; no clear D. CDR1 is SGHVS and CDR2 is FQNEAQ in the germline V gene. V was shortened by 1 base and J by 5 bases, with 11 bases between the two germline ends. This CDR3 region has 14 residues. CDR3 region: CASSLGHRRYGYTF. CDR3 bases: TGTGCCAGCAGCTTAGGCCACCGGCGGTATGGCTACACCTTC.

In this sample, this clonotype turned up a few times. The chain links TRBV7-2 to TRBJ1-5; 7 nucleotides match TRBD1. There are 15 residues in the CDR3. Germline V CDR1 and CDR2: SGHTA, FQGNSA. V lost 6 bases and J lost 0; bases outside the gene matches: 5. The CDR3 is CASSSGQSSNQPQHF. The CDR3 DNA sequence: TGTGCCAGCAGTTCGGGACAGTCTAGCAATCAGCCCCAGCATTTT.

This clonotype was detected many times. The rearrangement links TRBV7-2 to TRBJ1-5; D is undetermined. V was pared by 1 base and J by 5 bases, with 12 bases between. The CDR3 has 15 residues. Germline V gene sequence: CDR1 SGHTA, CDR2 FQGNSA. The CDR3 DNA reads TGTGCCAGCAGCTTAGGGTTGGGGAGGCATCAGCCCCAGCATTTT. It yields the protein CASSLGLGRHQPQHF. Looking up the rest from reference TRBV7-2 and TRBJ1-5 gives the full variable domain: GAGVSQSPSNKVTEKGKDVELRCDPISGHTALYWYRQSLGQGLEFLIYFQGNSAPDKSGLPSDRFSAERTGGSVSTLTIQRTQQEDSAVYLCASSLGLGRHQPQHFGDGTRLSIL.

This clonotype showed up just a few times. The chain joins TRBV6-2 or TRBV6-3 to TRBJ2-7, with 7 bases matching TRBD1. The CDR3 contains 14 residues. Germline loops: CDR1 MNHEY, CDR2 SVGEGT. J lost 4 bases, V lost 4 bases, and 7 bases had no gene match. The CDR3 sequence: CASSSSGTVYEQYF. CDR3 bases: TGTGCCAGCAGTTCCTCCGGGACAGTATACGAGCAGTACTTC.

CDR3 region: CASSWGQYQYF. The CDR3 DNA reads as TGTGCCAGCAGTTGGGGACAGTACCAGTATTTT. The V call is TRBV12-3 or TRBV12-4, the J call TRBJ2-3, with 7 bases aligning to TRBD1. V gave up 4 bases and J gave up 12 bases; unmatched junction bases: 4. The CDR3 length is 11 residues.

The chain carries TRBV15 and TRBJ1-1; TRBD1 agrees at 7 bases. The length of the CDR3 is 16 residues. Germline V gives CDR1 LNHNV, CDR2 YYDKDF (reference sequence). With 3 bases clipped from V and 3 bases from J, the junction kept 10 bases outside the gene matches. This chain's CDR3 is CATSSGTGVGDTEAFF. The CDR3 nucleotides are TGTGCCACCAGCAGCGGCACAGGGGTAGGCGACACTGAAGCTTTCTTT.

The chain combines TRBV5-1 with TRBJ2-3; the D is unclear. The CDR3 extends over 14 amino acids. Trimming shortened V by 0 bases and J by 4 bases, and 9 bases separated the two germline ends. Germline CDR1 and CDR2: SGHRS and YFSETQ. Written as DNA, the CDR3 is TGCGCCAGCAGCTTGGCCCTTGGATCAGATACGCAGTATTTT. Translation: CASSLALGSDTQYF.

The J gene is TRBJ2-3, the V gene TRBV20-1; the D is unclear. The CDR3 has 13 residues. Germline CDR1 and CDR2: DFQATT and SNEGSKA (reference sequence). V was pared by 0 bases and J by 9 bases, with 13 bases between. CDR3 region: CSARDPEGITQYF. CDR3 in DNA: TGCAGTGCTAGAGATCCCGAAGGGATAACGCAGTATTTT.

The sample holds one count of this clonotype. The CDR3 nucleotides read TGCAGTGCTAGCCGACAGGGGGCCTACGAGCAGTACTTC. Residues: CSASRQGAYEQYF. This chain connects TRBV20-1 to TRBJ2-7; TRBD1 matches at 9 bases. The CDR3 has 13 amino acids. The trim removed 3 bases at V and 2 bases at J, leaving 2 bases unmatched. Germline V gene sequence: CDR1 DFQATT, CDR2 SNEGSKA (reference sequence).

This clonotype was observed a few times. The chain couples TRBV11-1 to TRBJ2-1, with 9 bases lining up with TRBD2. V lost 4 bases and J lost 4; bases outside the gene matches: 8. In germline, CDR1 is SGHAT, CDR2 FQDESV (reference sequence). The CDR3 contains 16 residues. The CDR3: CASSSLSGSLYNEQFF. The CDR3 bases are TGTGCCAGCAGCTCTCTTAGCGGGAGTCTGTACAATGAGCAGTTCTTC. Supplemented by reference TRBV11-1 and TRBJ2-1, the full variable domain reads EAEVAQSPRYKITEKSQAVAFWCDPISGHATLYWYRQILGQGPELLVQFQDESVVDDSQLPKDRFSAERLKGVDSTLKIQPAELGDSAMYLCASSSLSGSLYNEQFFGPGTRLTVL.

This chain connects TRBV6-2 or TRBV6-3 to TRBJ2-2; 7 nucleotides match TRBD2. V was pared by 6 bases and J by 4 bases, with 8 bases of the junction left unmatched. CDR3 length: 15 residues. In germline, CDR1 is MNHEY, CDR2 SVGEGT. The chain's CDR3 is CASRILADRTGELFF. The CDR3 DNA is TGTGCCAGCAGAATTCTAGCGGACCGCACCGGGGAGCTGTTTTTT.

This clonotype has only a few counts. The CDR3 protein is CASSHTLSTGELFF. CDR3 DNA sequence: TGCGCCAGCAGCCATACGTTGAGCACCGGGGAGCTGTTTTTT. This sequence joins TRBV4-3 and TRBJ2-2; D gene ambiguous. The germline V and J ends were trimmed by 3 bases and 4 bases, with 9 bases remaining between them. CDR1 LGHNA and CDR2 YSLEER come from the germline V gene. The CDR3 totals 14 residues.

J is TRBJ1-1 and V is TRBV7-2; 7 bases agree with TRBD1. The CDR3 length is 14 residues. Germline assignment: CDR1 SGHTA and CDR2 FQGNSA. The V gene end was trimmed by 3 bases and the J gene end by 0 bases; junction bases not matched to a gene: 1. The CDR3 loop reads CASSFDRVNTEAFF. DNA of the CDR3: TGTGCCAGCAGCTTCGACAGGGTGAACACTGAAGCTTTCTTT.

The chain uses TRBV6-2 or TRBV6-3 and TRBJ2-5; possibly TRBD1 or TRBD2 for D (5 bases each). V was shortened by 11 bases and J by 5 bases, with 27 bases between the two germline ends. From germline, CDR1 is MNHEY and CDR2 SVGEGT. CDR3 length equals 16 residues. The CDR3 is CASHRDPKLRMETQYF. The CDR3 DNA reads as TGTGCCTCCCACCGGGACCCAAAGCTTCGTATGGAGACCCAGTACTTC.

This clonotype was seen more than once but under ten times. The rearrangement uses TRBV2 and TRBJ1-2; D gene unclear. There are 15 residues in the CDR3. CDR1 SNHLY and CDR2 FYNNEI come from the germline V gene. The V end lost 6 bases, the J end lost 0 bases, and 14 bases lay between the germline ends. The CDR3 here is CASRSRDIPNYGYTF. CDR3 in DNA: TGTGCCAGCAGGAGCAGAGATATTCCTAACTATGGCTACACCTTC.

The V and J genes are TRBV5-1 and TRBJ2-1, with D tentatively TRBD2 (6 bases). Trimming cost V 0 bases and J 8 bases, with 12 bases left between them. The CDR3 has 14 residues. Germline CDR1 and CDR2: SGHRS and YFSETQ. The CDR3 reads CASSLGTTFDEQFF. CDR3 DNA: TGCGCCAGCAGCTTGGGGACTACATTCGATGAGCAGTTCTTC.

The chain links TRBV2 to TRBJ1-1; D uncertain. The CDR3 consists of 13 residues. Germline CDR1 and CDR2: SNHLY and FYNNEI. V dropped 3 bases and J dropped 8 bases, with 13 bases sitting between them. The CDR3 DNA sequence: TGTGCCAGCAGTGACAGGCAGGCCAGCGAAGCTTTCTTT. As protein: CASSDRQASEAFF.